The next 18 T cell receptor beta chains were all read from a single sample in a study of identical twins. MiXCR, applied by TCRdb to the 5' RACE reads, yields one record per CDR3 protein. The table has hundreds of thousands of distinct CDR3 sequences, 8.6% seen once. These same data were also listed under a study on yellow fever vaccine responses in identical twins.

Sequencing was carried out using PBMCs. These receptors came from a young woman in good health.

At least ten counts were recorded for this clonotype. The rearrangement links TRBV30 to TRBJ2-3, with a weak D call TRBD2 (5 bases). V was pared by 2 bases and J by 2 bases, with 8 bases between. Per germline, CDR1 GTSNPN and CDR2 SVGIG (reference sequence). The CDR3 totals 13 residues. The CDR3: CAWSPGNTDTQYF. CDR3 nucleotide sequence: TGTGCCTGGAGTCCCGGGAACACAGATACGCAGTATTTT. The whole variable domain, filled in from reference TRBV30 and TRBJ2-3, reads SQTIHQWPATLVQPVGSPLSLECTVEGTSNPNLYWYRQAAGRGLQLLFYSVGIGQISSEVPQNLSASRPQDRQFILSSKKLLLSDSGFYLCAWSPGNTDTQYFGPGTRLTVL.

Only a few counts were recorded for this clonotype. The V and J genes are TRBV20-1 and TRBJ2-5; D might be TRBD1 (6 bases). Germline lookup yields CDR1 DFQATT and CDR2 SNEGSKA (reference sequence). The CDR3 is 15 amino acids. The V end lost 0 bases, the J end lost 2 bases, and 13 bases lay between the germline ends. The CDR3 DNA reads TGCAGTGCTAGAGAGTGGCAGGGGACACAAGAGACCCAGTACTTC. This sequence encodes CSAREWQGTQETQYF.

In its sample, this clonotype was seen a few times. V usage is TRBV28 and J usage is TRBJ2-7, with 7 bases fitting TRBD1. This CDR3 contains 15 residues. V was clipped by 4 bases and J by 0 bases; unmatched bases: 6. Germline V gene lookup returns CDR1 MDHEN and CDR2 SYDVKM. The DNA for the CDR3 is TGTGCCAGCAGTTCACCGACAGGGCTCTCCTACGAGCAGTACTTC. Translation gives CASSSPTGLSYEQYF.

Ten or more counts support this clonotype. The J gene is TRBJ2-1, the V gene TRBV5-1, with D uncertain. V lost 2 bases and J 3 bases, leaving 9 bases between the germline ends. The germline gives CDR1 SGHRS, CDR2 YFSETQ. The CDR3 totals 14 residues. CDR3 loop: CASSFRQSYNEQFF. The CDR3 DNA reads TGCGCCAGCAGCTTCAGGCAGAGCTACAATGAGCAGTTCTTC. The full variable domain, rest sourced from reference TRBV5-1 and TRBJ2-1, is KAGVTQTPRYLIKTRGQQVTLSCSPISGHRSVSWYQQTPGQGLQFLFEYFSETQRNKGNFPGRFSGRQFSNSRSEMNVSTLELGDSALYLCASSFRQSYNEQFFGPGTRLTVL.

This clonotype was detected only a few times. The gene calls are TRBV27 and TRBJ2-1, with 9 bases fitting TRBD2. The V and J ends lost 5 bases and 7 bases, in that order; junction bases with no gene match: 15. Germline-derived CDR1 and CDR2 are MNHEY and SMNVEV (reference sequence). The CDR3 consists of 17 residues. The CDR3 here is CASSQKFSGSAWNEQFF. Here the CDR3 DNA reads TGTGCCAGCAGTCAAAAATTTAGCGGGAGTGCATGGAATGAGCAGTTCTTC.

The chain carries TRBV28 and TRBJ2-1; D is ambiguous. The CDR3 loop spans 14 amino acids. From germline, CDR1 is MDHEN and CDR2 SYDVKM. Trimming left V 2 bases short and J 3 bases short, with 8 bases between. In DNA form, the CDR3 reads TGTGCCAGCAGTTTACGAGGTTACTACAATGAGCAGTTCTTC. Translated, it gives CASSLRGYYNEQFF. Using reference TRBV28 and TRBJ2-1 for the parts outside the CDR3, the full variable domain is DVKVTQSSRYLVKRTGEKVFLECVQDMDHENMFWYRQDPGLGLRLIYFSYDVKMKEKGDIPEGYSVSREKKERFSLILESASTNQTSMYLCASSLRGYYNEQFFGPGTRLTVL.

This clonotype has only a few counts. The V gene is TRBV12-3 or TRBV12-4, the J gene TRBJ2-4; tentatively, D is TRBD1 (5 bases). Trimming removed 7 bases from V and 0 bases from J, with 7 bases in between. The CDR3 runs to 13 residues. Written as DNA, the CDR3 is TGTGCCAGCAAAGGGGTAGCCAAAAACATTCAGTACTTC. Its protein is CASKGVAKNIQYF.

This clonotype was detected many times. The chain is built from TRBV7-9 and TRBJ2-7; 8 positions match TRBD1. This CDR3 is built from 15 residues. J was trimmed by 5 bases and V by 5 bases; bases with no gene match: 11. Per germline, CDR1 SEHNR and CDR2 FQNEAQ (reference sequence). The CDR3 is CASSRGRTGSDEQYF. The CDR3, as DNA: TGTGCCAGCAGCCGGGGTAGGACAGGGAGCGACGAGCAGTACTTC.

The chain carries TRBV3-1 and TRBJ2-1, with D possibly TRBD1 on 7 matching bases. This CDR3 has 16 amino acids. Germline V gene lookup returns CDR1 LGHDT and CDR2 YNNKEL (reference sequence). V was pared by 1 base and J by 6 bases, with 16 bases between. The CDR3 is CASSQAGGQLANEQFF. The CDR3 DNA reads as TGTGCCAGCAGCCAAGCAGGGGGACAACTAGCCAATGAGCAGTTCTTC.

This clonotype was seen a handful of times. This sequence joins TRBV12-3 or TRBV12-4 and TRBJ2-1; the D gene is possibly TRBD2 (6 bases). Between the trimmed V and J ends, which lost 4 bases and 14 bases, there was a span of 15 bases. The CDR3 is made up of 12 amino acids. CDR3 bases: TGTGCCAGCAGTTCCCCCGACGGGGAGGAGTTCTTC. This translates into CASSSPDGEEFF.

The rearrangement links TRBV29-1 to TRBJ1-2, with D unresolved. The CDR3 length is 11 residues. CDR1 and CDR2 (germline): SQVTM, ANQGSEA. V dropped 6 bases and J dropped 5 bases, with 10 bases sitting between them. CDR3 in amino acids: CSVPLGYGYTF. The CDR3 bases are TGCAGCGTCCCGCTAGGGTATGGCTACACCTTC.

This clonotype was detected a few times. V gene TRBV19 combines with J gene TRBJ2-7; D unclear. CDR1 is LNHDA and CDR2 is SQIVND in the germline V gene (reference sequence). This CDR3 has 13 residues. Trimming cost V 5 bases and J 3 bases, with 11 bases left between them. Here the CDR3 reads CASSYTDGYEQYF. In DNA, the CDR3 is TGTGCCAGTAGTTATACCGACGGCTACGAGCAGTACTTC. Looking up the rest from reference TRBV19 and TRBJ2-7 gives the full variable domain: DGGITQSPKYLFRKEGQNVTLSCEQNLNHDAMYWYRQDPGQGLRLIYYSQIVNDFQKGDIAEGYSVSREKKESFPLTVTSAQKNPTAFYLCASSYTDGYEQYFGPGTRLTVT.

The sample holds a few counts of this clonotype. This CDR3 is CASTGSGSGGDTQYF. The CDR3 DNA is TGCGCCAGCACCGGCTCTGGTAGCGGGGGAGATACGCAGTATTTT. The genes are TRBV5-1 and TRBJ2-3, with 9 bases fitting TRBD2. The CDR3 consists of 15 residues. Germline lookup yields CDR1 SGHRS and CDR2 YFSETQ. The J segment lost 5 bases and the V segment lost 6 bases, leaving 10 bases of the junction unmatched.

CDR3 sequence: CASSLGPDSYEQYF. The CDR3 DNA reads TGTGCCAGCAGCTTAGGACCCGACTCCTACGAGCAGTACTTC. V is TRBV7-2 and J is TRBJ2-7, with unresolved D. Trimming removed 1 base from V and 0 bases from J, with 7 bases in between. The germline gives CDR1 SGHTA, CDR2 FQGNSA. This CDR3 spans 14 amino acids.

The chain combines TRBV29-1 with TRBJ1-2; D may be TRBD1 (5 bases). In germline, CDR1 is SQVTM, CDR2 ANQGSEA. This CDR3 contains 13 residues. The V end lost 5 bases, the J end lost 2 bases, and 12 bases lay between the germline ends. CDR3 amino acids: CSVWGEWNYGYTF. In DNA, the CDR3 is TGCAGCGTTTGGGGGGAATGGAACTATGGCTACACCTTC.

This chain uses TRBV2 with TRBJ2-5, with D tentatively TRBD1 (6 bases). The CDR3 totals 12 residues. V was trimmed by 8 bases and J by 4 bases, leaving 11 bases between them. The germline V gene has CDR1 SNHLY and CDR2 FYNNEI. The CDR3 DNA sequence: TGTGCCAGCGCACAAGGGGGAGAGACCCAGTACTTC. Amino acids: CASAQGGETQYF.

This clonotype was counted only a few times. The chain links TRBV29-1 to TRBJ2-7; 7 bases agree with TRBD1. CDR3 length equals 13 residues. After removal of 4 bases from V and 4 bases from J, the junction contained 7 bases not matched to a gene. Germline assignment: CDR1 SQVTM and CDR2 ANQGSEA. The CDR3 DNA is TGCAGCGTTGGCATAGACAGGGCGTACGAGCAGTACTTC. Translating gives CSVGIDRAYEQYF.

The CDR3 DNA reads TGTGCCAGCAGCTCCCTCGGGACTAGCGGAACCATCTCCTACAATGAGCAGTTCTTC. Translating it yields CASSSLGTSGTISYNEQFF. The chain recombines TRBV11-2 with TRBJ2-1; 11 nucleotides line up with TRBD2. Looked up from germline, CDR1 is SGHAT and CDR2 is FQNNGV. This CDR3 is built from 19 residues. The ends lost 4 bases at V and 0 bases at J; junction bases unmatched: 11.